This TCR beta chain was sequenced for a study of patients and donors after allogeneic stem cell transplantation (dated by TCRdb to 2020 to 2022). The library was produced with RT-PCR. Sequencing was carried out with a NextSeq 550. TCRdb cleaned the public reads at Q25 with fastp, built clones with MiXCR and kept in-frame beta chains. Each CDR3 protein gets just one entry, which takes the most common genes and DNA from the rows behind it. The sample includes fewer than 30,000 distinct CDR3 sequences, with 35% to 45% observed a single time. Roughly three quarters of the sample belongs to the ten largest clones. A remark on this clonotype: This clone's antigen is unknown. No qualities accompany the bases; no much larger clone lies one base away.

This receptor was obtained from a human donor who was either an allogeneic HSCT recipient or a stem cell or donor lymphocyte infusion donor (not recorded which). It is not recorded whose cells these are; they may come from a transplant donor. Source material: blood, either unsorted or a sorted T cell fraction (not recorded which).

Here is the DNA: TGCAGCGTTGCTAGCTCCTACAATGAGCAGTTCTTC. The translation is CSVASSYNEQFF. Here the chain combines TRBV29-1 and TRBJ2-1; no D gene is confidently identified. Trimming removed 4 bases from V and 0 bases from J, leaving 4 bases between the germline ends. The cysteine opens and the phenylalanine closes a CDR3 of 12 amino acids. The sequence is cut down to CDR3 DNA, 36 bases in frame from base 1. CDR1 and CDR2, per the germline V gene, are SQVTM and ANQGSEA.